This T cell receptor (beta chain) originates from a study of shared clonotypes between healthy human individuals. Donation came from healthy HIV-negative adults that had no recent acute infections or vaccinations. Study-level points and caveats: A few donors had around 5% of their naive CD4 clonotypes in common.

Comment on this clone: Its antigen is as yet unknown.

It was 200 ng DNA, some 30,000 T cell genomes, that sorted-subset replicate PCRs used. In the authors' methods: Filtering differed for immunoSEQ, which gave only junction sequences without quality scores. Using immunoSEQ multiplex PCR, the repertoire was profiled, and TCRdb retains in-frame clones only, with some absent. For V, J and clone size, that table is used; D and trimming come from the DNA. This repertoire shows hundreds of thousands of clones, about three quarters found once; its top ten account for around 1.8%. The CDR3 length is 14 residues. The germline gives CDR1 SGHKS, CDR2 YYEKEE (reference sequence). Deletions cut 3 bases from V and 4 bases from J, with 13 bases between.

The source of this sequence is a woman between 25 and 40 years old in good health. The sequenced material came from memory CD4+ T cells sorted from blood. Subset in this sample: CD45RA-negative fraction. The genes are TRBV5-5 and TRBJ2-5; no firm D call. The CDR3 sequence is CASSSTHSGETQYF. CDR3 in DNA: TGTGCCAGCAGCTCGACTCACTCAGGAGAGACCCAGTACTTC. Full variable domain (missing parts from reference TRBV5-5 and TRBJ2-5): DAGVTQSPTHLIKTRGQQVTLRCSPISGHKSVSWYQQVLGQGPQFIFQYYEKEERGRGNFPDRFSARQFPNYSSELNVNALLLGDSALYLCASSSTHSGETQYFGPGTRLLVL.